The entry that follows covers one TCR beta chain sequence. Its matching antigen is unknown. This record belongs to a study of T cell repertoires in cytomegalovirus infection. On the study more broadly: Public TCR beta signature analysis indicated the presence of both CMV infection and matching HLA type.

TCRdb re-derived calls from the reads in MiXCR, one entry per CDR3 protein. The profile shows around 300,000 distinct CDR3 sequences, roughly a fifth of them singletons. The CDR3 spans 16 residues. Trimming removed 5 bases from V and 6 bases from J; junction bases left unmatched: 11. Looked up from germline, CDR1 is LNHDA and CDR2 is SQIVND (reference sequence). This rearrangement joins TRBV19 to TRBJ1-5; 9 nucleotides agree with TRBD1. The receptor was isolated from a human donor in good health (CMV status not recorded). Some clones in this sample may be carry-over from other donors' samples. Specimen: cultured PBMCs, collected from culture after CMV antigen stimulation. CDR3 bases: TGTGCCAGTAGTCCCCGGACAGGGGACGTAGGTCAGCCCCAGCATTTT. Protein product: CASSPRTGDVGQPQHF.